Here is one T cell receptor (beta chain) with its context. The target antigen is unknown. This sample is part of a study of cytomegalovirus exposure and HLA in healthy donors. Germline values: CDR1 MNHEY, CDR2 SMNVEV (reference sequence). V was trimmed by 4 bases and J by 5 bases, leaving 5 bases between them. This CDR3 has 11 residues. This cohort consisted of healthy bone marrow donors. Notes on the study in general: It was 160 or so TCR beta chains that were listed as cytomegalovirus-associated.

Use of 60 Vbeta and 13 Jbeta primers characterized the PCR. Sequenced by immunoSEQ multiplex PCR; TCRdb stores in-frame clones only, minus some. Found here are roughly 100,000 clones, approximately 73% of them singletons; the top ten hold more than 3%. The chain uses TRBV27 and TRBJ1-2; D gene unclear. The sequenced sample consisted of PBMCs. This clonotype was obtained from a man aged 40-49 years in good health and CMV-seronegative. CDR3 region: CASSSGYGYTF. Written as DNA, the CDR3 is TGTGCCAGCAGTTCGGGGTATGGCTACACCTTC.